The 31 T cell receptor beta chains below were found in one sample sequenced in a study of CXCR3-negative and CXCR3-positive naive CD8 T cells. The authors made the TRB cDNA libraries by 5' RACE using UMI labels. TCRdb re-called the 5' RACE reads; one entry per CDR3 protein, DNA not given. Across 100,000 or so distinct CDR3 sequences, the top ten clones capture around 1.7% of the sample. The sequencing sample was made of naive CXCR3- CD8+ T cells from blood. Described subset: CD45RO-CCR7+CD27+CD95- naive CD8+ T cells lacking CXCR3 (TNR3-). The receptors shown here come from a human donor in good health. Some clones in this sample may be carry-over from other donors' samples.

The J gene is TRBJ2-7, the V gene TRBV28; absent DNA, TCRdb's TRBD2 call cannot be checked. The CDR3 consists of 15 residues. Per germline, CDR1 MDHEN and CDR2 SYDVKM. The CDR3 protein is CASRGLAGGSYEQYF.

The chain links TRBV7-3 to TRBJ2-7; TCRdb's assignment of TRBD2 cannot be checked, as there is no DNA. Per the germline V gene, CDR1 is SGHTA and CDR2 is FQGTGA. The CDR3 is 15 amino acids. CDR3 region: CASSPIASGPYEQYF.

The chain joins TRBV7-9 to TRBJ2-1; the D call of TRBD1 rests on TCRdb alone, since no DNA is present to check it. The CDR3 has 16 residues. From germline, CDR1 is SEHNR and CDR2 FQNEAQ (reference sequence). CDR3 sequence reads: CASSPPLTGGNNEQFF.

The rearrangement joins TRBV12-3 or TRBV12-4 to TRBJ1-1; absent DNA, TCRdb's TRBD1 call cannot be checked. There are 20 residues in the CDR3. CDR3 protein: CASRFVAGGRWPGPVTEAFF.

V and J are TRBV29-1 and TRBJ2-1; without DNA, the TCRdb call of TRBD2 cannot be checked. Germline V gene data show CDR1 as SQVTM and CDR2 as ANQGSEA. The CDR3 has 16 amino acids. CDR3 residues: CSVEGLAASTYNEQFF.

This chain connects TRBV28 to TRBJ2-1; TCRdb calls TRBD1, which cannot be checked without DNA. Germline CDR1 reads MDHEN; CDR2 reads SYDVKM. The CDR3 length is 14 residues. The CDR3 protein is CASSLRGRPGEQFF. Full variable domain (remainder filled in from reference TRBV28 and TRBJ2-1): DVKVTQSSRYLVKRTGEKVFLECVQDMDHENMFWYRQDPGLGLRLIYFSYDVKMKEKGDIPEGYSVSREKKERFSLILESASTNQTSMYLCASSLRGRPGEQFFGPGTRLTVL.

This sequence joins TRBV5-6 and TRBJ2-1. The CDR3 length is 15 residues. Germline V gene sequence: CDR1 SGHDT, CDR2 YYEEEE. CDR3 amino acids: CASSLTVSVYNEQFF.

The chain carries TRBV27 and TRBJ2-1; there is no DNA to check the TCRdb D call of TRBD1. Germline V gene lookup returns CDR1 MNHEY and CDR2 SMNVEV (reference sequence). CDR3 length equals 13 residues. The chain's CDR3 is CASSFTGVREQFF.

V gene TRBV29-1 combines with J gene TRBJ1-1; TCRdb returns TRBD1, unconfirmable since there is no DNA. Germline V gene data show CDR1 as SQVTM and CDR2 as ANQGSEA. The CDR3 extends over 13 amino acids. CDR3 region: CSVDRGVDTEAFF.

The chain uses TRBV29-1 and TRBJ2-7; TCRdb's D gene call, TRBD1, goes unchecked for lack of DNA. The CDR3 loop spans 14 amino acids. CDR1 and CDR2 from the germline V gene are SQVTM and ANQGSEA. The CDR3 region is CSVEDRGRSYEQYF.

The rearrangement uses TRBV20-1 and TRBJ2-1; TCRdb names TRBD1, which stays unverified in the absence of DNA. This CDR3 spans 16 amino acids. In germline, CDR1 is DFQATT, CDR2 SNEGSKA (reference sequence). CDR3 protein: CSAREPWTGGSHEQFF.

The chain joins TRBV29-1 to TRBJ2-7; the D call from TCRdb, TRBD2, cannot be confirmed without DNA. From germline, CDR1 is SQVTM and CDR2 ANQGSEA. The CDR3 runs 14 residues. This CDR3 reads CSVDLASIPYEQYF.

This rearrangement joins TRBV6-6 to TRBJ1-4. The CDR3 contains 12 residues. Germline V gene sequence: CDR1 MNHNY, CDR2 SVGAGI (reference sequence). Here the CDR3 reads CASTEGGEKLFF.

The chain employs TRBV28 and TRBJ1-1; TCRdb calls TRBD1, which cannot be checked without DNA. Germline V gene lookup returns CDR1 MDHEN and CDR2 SYDVKM. The CDR3 has 14 amino acids. The CDR3 region is CASSFGRGYTEAFF.

The CDR3 is CASSLVGGSTDTQYF. The chain is built from TRBV7-2 and TRBJ2-3. CDR1 is SGHTA and CDR2 is FQGNSA in the germline V gene. The CDR3 is 15 amino acids.

The gene calls are TRBV7-9 and TRBJ2-1; TCRdb lists TRBD1, though no DNA is available to test this call. Looked up from germline, CDR1 is SEHNR and CDR2 is FQNEAQ (reference sequence). This CDR3 comprises 17 residues. The chain's CDR3 is CASSPLNGRGPDNEQFF.

The rearrangement uses TRBV7-2 and TRBJ2-2; TCRdb's assignment of TRBD1 cannot be checked, as there is no DNA. Per germline, CDR1 SGHTA and CDR2 FQGNSA. This CDR3 has 12 residues. CDR3 residues: CASSEGAGELFF.

This sequence joins TRBV4-3 and TRBJ2-7; TCRdb's D gene call, TRBD1, goes unchecked for lack of DNA. CDR1 is LGHNA and CDR2 is YSLEER in the germline V gene. The CDR3 covers 15 residues. This chain's CDR3 is CASSPGTGGFYEQYF.

The chain uses TRBV4-3 and TRBJ2-1; the TCRdb call, TRBD2, lacks DNA for checking. The CDR3 runs to 17 residues. Per the germline V gene, CDR1 is LGHNA and CDR2 is YSLEER. The CDR3 reads CASSQTISGGAYNEQFF.

The chain has TRBV15 and TRBJ2-5; TCRdb selects TRBD1, and the lack of DNA leaves this call unchecked. The CDR3 runs to 15 residues. CDR1 is LNHNV and CDR2 is YYDKDF in the germline V gene (reference sequence). The CDR3 here is CATSRDRGRKETQYF.

The V call is TRBV29-1, the J call TRBJ2-7; TCRdb's assignment of TRBD2 cannot be checked, as there is no DNA. CDR3 size: 13 residues. The germline V gene has CDR1 SQVTM and CDR2 ANQGSEA. CDR3 loop: CSVDLSGGYEQYF.

This sequence joins TRBV29-1 and TRBJ2-1. The germline V gene encodes CDR1 SQVTM and CDR2 ANQGSEA. The CDR3 runs 16 residues. The CDR3 sequence is CSVEDPVTSSYNEQFF.

The chain combines TRBV28 with TRBJ2-7; TCRdb's D call, TRBD1, is unchecked because there is no DNA. The germline V gene has CDR1 MDHEN and CDR2 SYDVKM. The CDR3 is made up of 14 amino acids. The CDR3 reads CASSLRLGRWEQYF.

This chain uses TRBV5-1 with TRBJ1-4; TCRdb indicates TRBD1, and absent DNA this call remains unverified. Germline CDR1 is SGHRS and CDR2 is YFSETQ. The CDR3 spans 14 residues. The CDR3 spells CASSLGRDNEKLFF.

The chain recombines TRBV29-1 with TRBJ2-4. The CDR3 has 13 amino acids. The germline CDR1 and CDR2 sequences are SQVTM and ANQGSEA. CDR3 residues: CSVYSTLENIQYF. Variable domain in full (rest from reference TRBV29-1 and TRBJ2-4): SAVISQKPSRDICQRGTSLTIQCQVDSQVTMMFWYRQQPGQSLTLIATANQGSEATYESGFVIDKFPISRPNLTFSTLTVSNMSPEDSSIYLCSVYSTLENIQYFGAGTRLSVL.

This chain uses TRBV5-1 with TRBJ2-1; TCRdb's assignment of TRBD1 cannot be checked, as there is no DNA. The germline CDR1 and CDR2 sequences are SGHRS and YFSETQ. The CDR3 has 15 residues. The CDR3 here is CASSLAGGSYIEQFF.

The rearrangement uses TRBV5-1 and TRBJ2-5; TCRdb gives TRBD2 as the D gene, but with no DNA this cannot be confirmed. This CDR3 region has 15 residues. Germline-derived CDR1 and CDR2 are SGHRS and YFSETQ. CDR3 in amino acids: CASSSGGGHPETQYF.

V is TRBV29-1 and J is TRBJ2-1; without DNA, the TCRdb call of TRBD1 cannot be checked. There are 18 residues in the CDR3. Germline values: CDR1 SQVTM, CDR2 ANQGSEA. CDR3 residues: CSVEDPRERGHSYNEQFF.

The V call is TRBV12-3 or TRBV12-4, the J call TRBJ2-3. The CDR3 is 13 amino acids. Here the CDR3 reads CASSLTYTGTQYF.

This chain uses TRBV11-2 with TRBJ2-3; the TCRdb D gene call, TRBD2, has no DNA to confirm it. This CDR3 contains 14 residues. Per germline, CDR1 SGHAT and CDR2 FQNNGV. The CDR3 protein is CASSSPSGEDTQYF.

V and J are TRBV11-2 and TRBJ2-3; TCRdb's D gene call, TRBD1, goes unchecked for lack of DNA. Germline CDR1 reads SGHAT; CDR2 reads FQNNGV. The CDR3 spans 15 residues. The chain's CDR3 is CASSHPGQGWDTQYF.